These T cell receptor beta chains were read from a single sample in a study of T cell changes during pregnancy in multiple sclerosis. TCRdb keeps only in-frame clones here, not all; method: immunoSEQ multiplex PCR. The sample carries tens of thousands of clones, 80% to 95% recorded once. The sequencing used CD4+ T cells from peripheral blood mononuclear cells, collected in the third trimester of pregnancy. These receptors came from a female donor with multiple sclerosis, enrolled in a pregnancy study. Both conserved end residues are trimmed from each CDR3. For some rows the clone size is stated as once, few or many, or as a class when expanded; others skip it.

j_call	clone_size	v_call	cdr3_aa
TRBJ2-2	NA	TRBV7-9	ASSGELF
TRBJ2-5	once	TRBV5-4	ASTLQGQETQY
TRBJ2-3	NA	TRBV27	ASRGDHHTDTQY
TRBJ2-3	NA	TRBV13	ASSLQGGTDTQY
TRBJ2-7	NA	TRBV5-1	ASSLGYEQY
TRBJ2-4	NA	TRBV7-8	ASSLEQGAAKNIQY
TRBJ2-7	NA	TRBV5-1	ASSLGGAGRTYEQY
TRBJ1-5	NA	TRBV23-1	ASSQCPFETSNQPQH
TRBJ1-2	NA	TRBV19	ASSSRTGEDGYT
TRBJ2-1	once	TRBV5-1	ASRPGLAGRYNEQF
TRBJ1-2	few	TRBV7-2	ASSLRRDGTGTLNYGYT
TRBJ1-5	NA	TRBV6-5	ASSYGQGGNQPQH
TRBJ2-3	NA	TRBV7-2	ASSPGQTFIDTQY
TRBJ2-7	NA	TRBV9	ASSVSGTGFYEQY
TRBJ1-5	NA	TRBV28	ASSFQLGRNQPQH
TRBJ1-5	NA	TRBV7-2	ASSLGTGNQPQH
TRBJ1-5	NA	TRBV7-9	ASSLSSGNQPQH
TRBJ2-7	once	TRBV7-9	ASSLATGGGGNEQY
TRBJ2-1	NA	TRBV5-1	ASSFGLAGYNEQF
TRBJ2-7	NA	TRBV7-2	ASSLDGVPGRY
TRBJ2-6	NA	TRBV29-1	SVRLGTASGANVLT
TRBJ2-3	NA	TRBV19	ASRTAVSTDTQY
TRBJ2-1	NA	TRBV19	ATDSGFYNEQF
TRBJ1-1	few	TRBV25-1	ASSEFGRNTEAF
TRBJ2-7	NA	TRBV19	ASSIGHLYEQY
TRBJ2-7	NA	TRBV6-5	ASSRALAGIYEQY